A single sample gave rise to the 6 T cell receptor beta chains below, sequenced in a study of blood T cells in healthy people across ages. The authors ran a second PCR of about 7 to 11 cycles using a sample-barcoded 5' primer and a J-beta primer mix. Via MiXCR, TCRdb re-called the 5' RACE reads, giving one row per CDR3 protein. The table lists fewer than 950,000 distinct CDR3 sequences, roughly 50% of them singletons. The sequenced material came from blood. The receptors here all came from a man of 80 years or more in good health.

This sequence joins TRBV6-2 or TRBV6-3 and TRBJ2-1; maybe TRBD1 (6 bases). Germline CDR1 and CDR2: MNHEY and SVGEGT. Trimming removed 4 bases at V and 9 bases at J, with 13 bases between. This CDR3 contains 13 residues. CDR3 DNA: TGTGCCAGCAGTTCGGGACCACAGGGTGAGCAGTTCTTC. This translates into CASSSGPQGEQFF.

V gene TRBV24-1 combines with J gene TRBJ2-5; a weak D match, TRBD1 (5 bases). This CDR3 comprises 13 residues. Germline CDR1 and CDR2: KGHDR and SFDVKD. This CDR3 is CVTQGGRSNEQYF. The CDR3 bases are TGTGTCACTCAGGGCGGTAGGAGTAATGAGCAGTACTTC.

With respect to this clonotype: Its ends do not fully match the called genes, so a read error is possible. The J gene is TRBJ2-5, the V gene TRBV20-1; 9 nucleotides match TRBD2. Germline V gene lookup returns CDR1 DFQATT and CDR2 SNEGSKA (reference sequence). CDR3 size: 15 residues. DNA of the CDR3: TGCAGTGCGGCCAGAGGTAGCGGGAGCGGAGAGGCCCAGTACTTC. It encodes CSAARGSGSGEAQYF.

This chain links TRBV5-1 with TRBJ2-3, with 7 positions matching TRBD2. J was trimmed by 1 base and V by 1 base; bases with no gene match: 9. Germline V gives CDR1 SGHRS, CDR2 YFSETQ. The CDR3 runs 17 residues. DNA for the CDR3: TGCGCCAGCAGCTTGTCCATGTCGGGACTACGCACAGATACGCAGTATTTT. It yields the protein CASSLSMSGLRTDTQYF.

The CDR3 sequence: CASSQISAGRNEQFF. CDR3 nucleotides: TGTGCCAGCAGCCAAATCTCCGCAGGGAGGAATGAGCAGTTCTTC. V and J are TRBV3-1 and TRBJ2-1, with D perhaps matching TRBD2 (6 bases). This CDR3 has 15 residues. Trimming pared 2 bases from V and 7 bases from J, leaving 15 bases between. CDR1 and CDR2 (germline): LGHDT, YNNKEL (reference sequence).

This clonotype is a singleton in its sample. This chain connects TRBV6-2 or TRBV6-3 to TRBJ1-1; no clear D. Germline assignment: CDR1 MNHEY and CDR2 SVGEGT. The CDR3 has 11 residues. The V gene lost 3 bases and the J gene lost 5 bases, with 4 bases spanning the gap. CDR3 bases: TGTGCCAGCAGTTATAGGACTGAAGCTTTCTTT. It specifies CASSYRTEAFF.